This paragraph reports one TCR beta chain. The entry originates in a study of blood T cells in healthy people across ages. Study as a whole: Every two T cells gave about one barcoded beta molecule via template switching.

Every sample gave at least 5 micrograms of total RNA when it was extracted. For the second PCR, which ran for about 7 to 12 cycles, a sample-barcoded 5' primer and a J-beta primer mix were used. TCRdb used MiXCR to reprocess the 5' RACE reads, holding one entry per CDR3 protein. The sample has about 970,000 distinct CDR3 sequences, roughly 51% seen once; the top ten hold over 20%. The CDR3 is made up of 13 amino acids. V shed 2 bases and J shed 4 bases, with 12 bases lying between them. The germline V gene has CDR1 DFQATT and CDR2 SNEGSKA (reference sequence). The receptor comes from a woman aged 55 to 70 in good health. Sequencing was performed on blood. This chain links TRBV20-1 with TRBJ2-7; perhaps TRBD1 as D (6 bases). The CDR3 reads CSARLQGYYEQYF. The CDR3 nucleotides are TGCAGTGCTAGACTACAGGGATATTACGAGCAGTACTTC.